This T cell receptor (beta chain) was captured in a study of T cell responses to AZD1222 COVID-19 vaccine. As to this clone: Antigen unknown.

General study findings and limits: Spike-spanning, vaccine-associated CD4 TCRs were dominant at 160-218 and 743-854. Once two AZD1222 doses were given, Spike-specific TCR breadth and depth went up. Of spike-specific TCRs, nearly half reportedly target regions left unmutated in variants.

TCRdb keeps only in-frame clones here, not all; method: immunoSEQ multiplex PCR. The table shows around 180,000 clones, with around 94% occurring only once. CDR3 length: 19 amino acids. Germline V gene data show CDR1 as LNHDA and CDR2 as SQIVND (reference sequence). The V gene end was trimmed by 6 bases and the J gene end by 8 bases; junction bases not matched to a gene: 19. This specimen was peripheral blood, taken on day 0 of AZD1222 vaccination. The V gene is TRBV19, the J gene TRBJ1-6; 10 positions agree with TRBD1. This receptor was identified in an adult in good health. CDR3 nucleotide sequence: TGTGCCAGTAGCAACCTACTCGAGACCCCGGGACAGGGGCATTCACCCCTCCACTTT. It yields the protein CASSNLLETPGQGHSPLHF.